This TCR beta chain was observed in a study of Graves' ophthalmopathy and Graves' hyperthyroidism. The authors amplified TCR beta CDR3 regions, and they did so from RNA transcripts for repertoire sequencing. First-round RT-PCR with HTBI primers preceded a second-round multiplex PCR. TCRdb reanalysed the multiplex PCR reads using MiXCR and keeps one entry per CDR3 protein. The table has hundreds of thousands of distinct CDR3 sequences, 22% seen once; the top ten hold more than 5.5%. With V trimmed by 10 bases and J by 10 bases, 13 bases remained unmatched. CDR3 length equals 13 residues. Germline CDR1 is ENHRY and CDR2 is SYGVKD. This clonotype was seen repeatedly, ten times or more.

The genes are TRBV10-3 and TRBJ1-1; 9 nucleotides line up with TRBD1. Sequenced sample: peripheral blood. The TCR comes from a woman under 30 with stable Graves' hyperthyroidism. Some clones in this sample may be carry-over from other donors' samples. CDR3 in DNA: TGTGCCACCATGGTACAGGGGGCCATGGCAGCTTTCTTT. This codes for CATMVQGAMAAFF.